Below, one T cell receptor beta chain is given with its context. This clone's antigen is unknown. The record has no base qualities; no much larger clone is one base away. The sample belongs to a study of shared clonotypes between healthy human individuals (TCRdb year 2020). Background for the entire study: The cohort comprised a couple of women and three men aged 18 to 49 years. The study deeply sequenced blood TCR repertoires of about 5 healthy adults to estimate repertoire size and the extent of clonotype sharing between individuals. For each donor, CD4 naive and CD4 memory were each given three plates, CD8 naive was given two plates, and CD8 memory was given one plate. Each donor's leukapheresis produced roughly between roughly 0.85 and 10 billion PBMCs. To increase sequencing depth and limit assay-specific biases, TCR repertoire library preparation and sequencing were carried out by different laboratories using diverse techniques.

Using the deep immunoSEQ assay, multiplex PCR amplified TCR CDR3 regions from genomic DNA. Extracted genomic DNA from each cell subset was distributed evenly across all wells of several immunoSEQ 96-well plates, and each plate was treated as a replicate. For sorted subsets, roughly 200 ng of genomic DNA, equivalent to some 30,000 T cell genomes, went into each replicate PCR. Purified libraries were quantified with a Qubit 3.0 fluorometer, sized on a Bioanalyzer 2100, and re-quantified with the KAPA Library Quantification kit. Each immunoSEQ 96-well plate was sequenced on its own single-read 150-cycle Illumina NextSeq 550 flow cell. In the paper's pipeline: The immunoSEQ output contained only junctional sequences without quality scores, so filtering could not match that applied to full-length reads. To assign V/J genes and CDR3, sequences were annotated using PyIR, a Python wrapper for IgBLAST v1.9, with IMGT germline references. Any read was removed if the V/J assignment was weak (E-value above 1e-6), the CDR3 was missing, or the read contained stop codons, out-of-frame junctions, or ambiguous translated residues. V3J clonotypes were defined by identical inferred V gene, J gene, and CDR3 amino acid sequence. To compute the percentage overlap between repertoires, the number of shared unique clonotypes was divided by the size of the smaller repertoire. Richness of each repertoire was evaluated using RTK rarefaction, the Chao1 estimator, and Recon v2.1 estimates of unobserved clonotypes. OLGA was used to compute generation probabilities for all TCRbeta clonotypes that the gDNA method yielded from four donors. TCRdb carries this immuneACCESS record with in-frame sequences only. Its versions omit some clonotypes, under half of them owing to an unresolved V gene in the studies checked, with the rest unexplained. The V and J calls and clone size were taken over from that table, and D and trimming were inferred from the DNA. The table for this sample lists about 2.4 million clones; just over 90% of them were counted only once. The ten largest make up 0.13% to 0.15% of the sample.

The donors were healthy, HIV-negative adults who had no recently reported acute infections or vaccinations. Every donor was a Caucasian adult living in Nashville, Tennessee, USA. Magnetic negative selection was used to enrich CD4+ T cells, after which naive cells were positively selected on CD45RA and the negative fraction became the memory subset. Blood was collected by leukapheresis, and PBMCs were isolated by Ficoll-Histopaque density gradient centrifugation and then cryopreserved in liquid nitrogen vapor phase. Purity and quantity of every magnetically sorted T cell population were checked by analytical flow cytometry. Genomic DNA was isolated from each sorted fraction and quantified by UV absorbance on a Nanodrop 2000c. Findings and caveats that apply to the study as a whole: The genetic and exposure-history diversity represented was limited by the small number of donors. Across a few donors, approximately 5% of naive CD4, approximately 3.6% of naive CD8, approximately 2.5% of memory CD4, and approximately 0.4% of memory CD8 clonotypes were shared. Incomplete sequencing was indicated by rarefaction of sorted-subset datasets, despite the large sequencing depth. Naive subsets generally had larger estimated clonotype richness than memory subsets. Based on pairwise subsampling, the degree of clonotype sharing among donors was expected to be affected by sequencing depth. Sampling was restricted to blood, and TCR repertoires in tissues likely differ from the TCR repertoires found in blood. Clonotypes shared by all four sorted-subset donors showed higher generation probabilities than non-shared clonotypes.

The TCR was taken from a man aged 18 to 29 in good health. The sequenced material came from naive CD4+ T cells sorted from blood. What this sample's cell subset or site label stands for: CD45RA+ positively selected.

The CDR3 loop reads CAISPGPNPPTDTQYF. Read as DNA, the sequence is TGTGCCATCAGCCCGGGACCCAACCCTCCCACAGATACGCAGTATTTT. The chain uses TRBV10-3 and TRBJ2-3; the D segment may tentatively be TRBD1 or TRBD2, each giving 5 matched bases. From the cysteine through the phenylalanine, the CDR3 covers 16 amino acids. This entry keeps only the CDR3 DNA: 48 bases, framed from base 1. The germline V gene gives CDR1 as ENHRY and CDR2 as SYGVKD. The V end loses 6 bases and the J end loses 2 bases, and a stretch of 18 bases separates them.